Listed below are T cell receptor beta chains from one sample, sequenced in a study of shared clonotypes between healthy human individuals. TCRdb keeps only in-frame clones here, not all; method: immunoSEQ multiplex PCR. The sample lists 2 million to 3 million clones; roughly 93% were seen once. The material sequenced was naive CD4+ T cells from PBMCs. The receptors originated from a man aged 18 to 29 in good health. Some clones in this sample may be carry-over from other donors' samples. The CDR3 runs from the conserved cysteine through the conserved F or W. Some rows have no size entry. The others give once, few or many, or a class for an expanded clone.

TRBV28	once	TRBJ2-1	16	CASSSHSASSYNEQFF
TRBV4-1	NA	TRBJ2-6	20	CASSPRFGGPLNSGANVLTF
TRBV30	NA	TRBJ2-2	16	CAWSIGGTSSTGELFF
TRBV9	NA	TRBJ2-7	16	CASSDGSTGGRYEQYF
TRBV9	NA	TRBJ2-3	13	CASSVMVPDTQYF
TRBV12-5	NA	TRBJ2-3	16	CASGAGLAGGSDTQYF
TRBV7-2	NA	TRBJ1-1	12	CASSLRDTEAFF
TRBV18	NA	TRBJ2-7	15	CASSVAGGPAYEQYF
TRBV2	NA	TRBJ2-2	11	CAGQGFGELFF
TRBV7-9	NA	TRBJ2-3	11	CASGGQDTQYF
TRBV28	NA	TRBJ2-2	14	CASIRDRGSGELFF
TRBV28	once	TRBJ2-4	16	CASSLDPGLAKNIQYF
TRBV5-1	NA	TRBJ2-1	15	CASRWTSGSYNEQFF
TRBV7-3	NA	TRBJ2-7	15	CASSWRDRWLYEQYF
TRBV4-3	NA	TRBJ2-6	14	CASSQEDGANVLTF
TRBV2	NA	TRBJ2-6	13	CASSDSGANVLTF
TRBV5-1	NA	TRBJ2-4	14	CASSPGTPDGIQYF
TRBV19	NA	TRBJ2-7	12	CASSIRGTRQYF
TRBV11-2	once	TRBJ2-1	16	CASSLWGTSFSNEQFF
TRBV15	NA	TRBJ1-2	14	CATSRVIGSYGYTF
TRBV7-6	NA	TRBJ2-7	14	CASSSGLAGGEQYF
TRBV14	NA	TRBJ2-6	13	CASSHGLDNVLTF
TRBV28	NA	TRBJ1-1	15	CASSLNGARGTEAFF
TRBV2	NA	TRBJ1-2	15	CASSESGTGRGGYTF
TRBV5-4	NA	TRBJ2-7	17	CASSLVFMASGSGEQYF
TRBV5-1	NA	TRBJ2-2	14	CASSLDVTSGELFF
TRBV30	NA	TRBJ1-1	13	CAWSASDRGEAFF
TRBV5-1	NA	TRBJ2-7	13	CASSLVPGQEQYF
TRBV4-1	NA	TRBJ2-3	17	CASSQLGAPVGPDTQYF
TRBV4-1	NA	TRBJ2-7	12	CASSPTGGEQYF
TRBV7-9	NA	TRBJ2-5	14	CASSLASGRETQYF
TRBV5-1	NA	TRBJ1-1	14	CASSPTRDNTEAFF
TRBV11-1	NA	TRBJ2-1	15	CASSARGGSYNEQFF
TRBV27	NA	TRBJ2-7	14	CASSSPRQGWEQYF
TRBV11-1	NA	TRBJ2-7	16	CASSLRGTSGTYEQYF
TRBV6-6	NA	TRBJ1-4	14	CASSYSSAVKKLFF
TRBV18	NA	TRBJ2-6	18	CASSLFDIKYSGANVLTF
TRBV11-3	NA	TRBJ2-1	13	CASSLDMYNEQFF
TRBV5-1	NA	TRBJ2-7	13	CASSNQPGNEQYF
TRBV28	NA	TRBJ1-4	14	CASSSVRGGEKLFF
TRBV6-1	NA	TRBJ2-3	17	CASSERSGARFKDTQYF
TRBV5-1	NA	TRBJ2-1	16	CASSLDTGGTYNEQFF
TRBV5-1	NA	TRBJ2-1	17	CASSRGTSGRAYNEQFF
TRBV6-6	NA	TRBJ2-1	14	CASSYYEGQGEQFF
TRBV28	NA	TRBJ1-2	14	CASSLLAGGNGYTF
TRBV4-3	NA	TRBJ2-3	15	CASSQLPLSTDTQYF
TRBV5-4	NA	TRBJ1-1	13	CASSPAGTADAFF
TRBV15	once	TRBJ2-3	15	CATSSRSRAGDTQYF
TRBV11-2	NA	TRBJ2-7	15	CASSPYGPGDYEQYF
TRBV28	NA	TRBJ1-1	16	CASTFRTGRLNTEAFF
TRBV13	once	TRBJ2-1	15	CASSLLGGMDNEQFF